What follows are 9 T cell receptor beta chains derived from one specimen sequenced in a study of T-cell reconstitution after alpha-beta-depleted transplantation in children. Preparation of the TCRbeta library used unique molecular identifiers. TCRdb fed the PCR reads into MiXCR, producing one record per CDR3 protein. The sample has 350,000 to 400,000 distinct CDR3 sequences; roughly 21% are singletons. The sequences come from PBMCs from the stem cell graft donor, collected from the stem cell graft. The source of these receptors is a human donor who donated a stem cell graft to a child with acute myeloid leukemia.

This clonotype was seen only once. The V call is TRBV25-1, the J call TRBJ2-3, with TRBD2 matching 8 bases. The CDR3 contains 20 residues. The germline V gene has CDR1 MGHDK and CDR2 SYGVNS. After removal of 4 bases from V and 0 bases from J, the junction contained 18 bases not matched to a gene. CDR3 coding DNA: TGTGCCAGCAGTGCCCCTACGAGGGGACTAGAACACTCTAGCACAGATACGCAGTATTTT. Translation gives CASSAPTRGLEHSSTDTQYF.

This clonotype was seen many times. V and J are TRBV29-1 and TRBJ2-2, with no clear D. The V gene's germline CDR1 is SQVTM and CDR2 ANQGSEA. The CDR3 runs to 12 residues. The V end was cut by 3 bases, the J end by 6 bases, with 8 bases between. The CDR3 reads CSVDSDPGELFF. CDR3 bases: TGCAGCGTTGATAGTGATCCCGGGGAGCTGTTTTTT.

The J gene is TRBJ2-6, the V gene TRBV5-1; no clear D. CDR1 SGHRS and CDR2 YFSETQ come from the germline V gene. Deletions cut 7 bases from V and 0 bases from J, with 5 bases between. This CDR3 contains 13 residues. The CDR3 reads CASAFSGANVLTF. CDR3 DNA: TGCGCCAGCGCGTTCTCTGGGGCCAACGTCCTGACTTTC.

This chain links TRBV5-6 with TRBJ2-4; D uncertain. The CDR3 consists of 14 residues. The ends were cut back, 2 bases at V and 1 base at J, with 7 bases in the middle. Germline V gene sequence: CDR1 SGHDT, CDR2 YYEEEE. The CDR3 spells CASSFTTAKNIQYF. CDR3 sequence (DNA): TGTGCCAGCAGCTTTACGACGGCCAAAAACATTCAGTACTTC.

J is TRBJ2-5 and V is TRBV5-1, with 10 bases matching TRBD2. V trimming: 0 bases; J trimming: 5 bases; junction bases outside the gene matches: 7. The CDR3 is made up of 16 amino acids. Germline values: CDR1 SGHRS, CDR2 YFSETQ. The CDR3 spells CASSLVLAGPGETQYF. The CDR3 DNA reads TGCGCCAGCAGCTTGGTACTAGCGGGGCCTGGGGAGACCCAGTACTTC.

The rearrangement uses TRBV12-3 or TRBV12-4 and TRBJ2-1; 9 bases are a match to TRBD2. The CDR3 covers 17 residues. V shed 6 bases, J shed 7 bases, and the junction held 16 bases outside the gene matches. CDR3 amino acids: CASSPRGSGSVQNEQFF. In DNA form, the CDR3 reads TGTGCCAGCAGCCCCCGGGGTAGCGGGAGTGTCCAGAATGAGCAGTTCTTC.

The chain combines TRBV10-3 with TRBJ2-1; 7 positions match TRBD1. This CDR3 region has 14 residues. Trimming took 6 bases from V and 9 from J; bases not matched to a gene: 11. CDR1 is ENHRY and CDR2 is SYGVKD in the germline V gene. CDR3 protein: CAIRVQGEHGEQFF. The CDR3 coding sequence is TGTGCCATCAGGGTCCAGGGGGAGCACGGTGAGCAGTTCTTC.

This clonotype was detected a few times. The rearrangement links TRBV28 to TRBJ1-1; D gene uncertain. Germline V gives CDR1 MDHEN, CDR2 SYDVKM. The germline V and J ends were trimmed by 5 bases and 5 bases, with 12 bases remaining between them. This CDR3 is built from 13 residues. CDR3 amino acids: CASSPAPRTEAFF. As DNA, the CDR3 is TGTGCCAGCAGTCCCGCCCCACGGACTGAAGCTTTCTTT. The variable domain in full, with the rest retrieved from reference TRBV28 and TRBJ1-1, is DVKVTQSSRYLVKRTGEKVFLECVQDMDHENMFWYRQDPGLGLRLIYFSYDVKMKEKGDIPEGYSVSREKKERFSLILESASTNQTSMYLCASSPAPRTEAFFGQGTRLTVV.

CDR3 loop: CASRLGLAGVNEQFF. Written as DNA, the CDR3 is TGTGCCAGCAGATTGGGACTAGCGGGAGTGAATGAGCAGTTCTTC. V and J are TRBV6-1 and TRBJ2-1, with 14 bases aligning to TRBD2. From germline, CDR1 is MNHNS and CDR2 SASEGT. CDR3 length equals 15 residues. The trim removed 6 bases at V and 7 bases at J, leaving 5 bases unmatched.